These 25 T cell receptor beta chains originate from one sample sequenced in a study of T cell changes during pregnancy in multiple sclerosis. Clones were read by immunoSEQ multiplex PCR, and TCRdb kept only the in-frame ones, dropping some. The sample lists some 50,000 clones, approximately 95% occurring once. Source: CD8+ T cells from peripheral blood mononuclear cells, taken in the first trimester of pregnancy. The source is a female donor with multiple sclerosis, enrolled in a pregnancy study.

J is TRBJ1-2 and V is TRBV28, with 9 nucleotides matching TRBD1. The V segment lost 6 bases and the J segment 4 bases; nucleotides outside the gene matches: 9. Germline loops: CDR1 MDHEN, CDR2 SYDVKM. The CDR3 extends over 15 amino acids. For the CDR3, the DNA is TGTGCCAGCAGCCAGACAGGGGGGGCCTTCTATGGCTACACCTTC. Translation: CASSQTGGAFYGYTF.

The chain employs TRBV19 and TRBJ1-2, with 7 bases matching TRBD1. V shed 5 bases and J 5 bases; nucleotides not matched to a gene: 5. The CDR3 extends over 13 amino acids. Germline values: CDR1 LNHDA, CDR2 SQIVND (reference sequence). The CDR3 loop is CASSPGTAYGYTF. As DNA, the CDR3 is TGTGCCAGTAGTCCAGGGACAGCATATGGCTACACCTTC.

Here the CDR3 reads CRGPIGELFF. The DNA of the CDR3 is TGTCGGGGTCCGATCGGGGAGCTGTTTTTT. V gene TRBV19 combines with J gene TRBJ2-2, with D perhaps TRBD2 (5 bases). Germline V gene data show CDR1 as LNHDA and CDR2 as SQIVND (reference sequence). The CDR3 covers 10 residues.

The rearrangement uses TRBV27 and TRBJ1-1; a weak D match, TRBD1 (5 bases). This CDR3 comprises 13 residues. The ends were cut back, 3 bases at V and 1 base at J, with 6 bases in the middle. Germline loops: CDR1 MNHEY, CDR2 SMNVEV (reference sequence). CDR3 sequence reads: CASSFRGNTEAFF. CDR3 DNA sequence: TGTGCCAGCAGTTTTAGGGGGAACACTGAAGCTTTCTTT.

The chain has TRBV4-1 and TRBJ1-3, with unresolved D. This CDR3 contains 14 residues. Germline values: CDR1 MGHRA, CDR2 YSYEKL. Trimming cost V 3 bases and J 7 bases, with 13 bases left between them. The CDR3 reads CASSHRWRVNTIYF. The CDR3 coding sequence is TGCGCCAGCAGCCACAGGTGGAGGGTGAACACCATATATTTT.

This chain joins TRBV11-2 and TRBJ2-1; 7 positions match TRBD2. The CDR3 has 15 residues. Per the germline V gene, CDR1 is SGHAT and CDR2 is FQNNGV. Trimming cost V 1 base and J 2 bases; bases outside gene matches: 2. In nucleotides, the CDR3 is TGTGCCAGCAGCTTAGGGGCGGGAGCCTACAATGAGCAGTTCTTC. It codes for CASSLGAGAYNEQFF.

V usage is TRBV10-3 and J usage is TRBJ2-7, with 9 bases matching TRBD1. V trimming: 4 bases; J trimming: 5 bases; junction bases outside the gene matches: 6. Per germline, CDR1 ENHRY and CDR2 SYGVKD. CDR3 length: 14 residues. CDR3 nucleotides: TGTGCCATCAGTGGGACAGGGGAAGTAGACGAGCAGTACTTC. It codes for CAISGTGEVDEQYF.

The V call is TRBV5-1, the J call TRBJ1-1; D call uncertain. Trimming removed 6 bases from V and 1 base from J, with 13 bases in between. Germline V CDR1 and CDR2: SGHRS, YFSETQ. This CDR3 region has 14 residues. In DNA form, the CDR3 reads TGCGCCAGCACTTTTTACGGCGGGAACACTGAAGCTTTCTTT. This gives the protein CASTFYGGNTEAFF.

The CDR3: CASSLYSQGLSEKVMNTEAFF. The CDR3 DNA reads as TGTGCCAGCAGTTTATATTCTCAGGGGTTAAGCGAAAAGGTTATGAACACTGAAGCTTTCTTT. V gene TRBV27 combines with J gene TRBJ1-1; D may be TRBD1 (6 bases). Germline V CDR1 and CDR2: MNHEY, SMNVEV (reference sequence). Deletions cut 1 base from V and 0 bases from J, with 27 bases between. The CDR3 consists of 21 residues.

The chain couples TRBV7-6 to TRBJ2-3, with D perhaps matching TRBD2 (6 bases). The CDR3 has 13 residues. Germline assignment: CDR1 SGHVS and CDR2 FNYEAQ. The V gene lost 5 bases and the J gene lost 6 bases, with 12 bases spanning the gap. The DNA of the CDR3 is TGTGCCAGCAGCCCAAGCCTAGCGGATACGCAGTATTTT. Protein product: CASSPSLADTQYF.

The CDR3 region is CASSLEGVGEQYF. CDR3 nucleotides: TGCGCCAGCAGCTTGGAGGGAGTGGGAGAGCAGTACTTC. The gene calls are TRBV5-1 and TRBJ2-7; tentative D call: TRBD2 (5 bases). The ends were cut back, 0 bases at V and 7 bases at J, with 11 bases in the middle. The CDR3 contains 13 residues. Germline CDR1 SGHRS, CDR2 YFSETQ.

The V call is TRBV19, the J call TRBJ2-1; D may be TRBD2 (7 bases). CDR1 LNHDA and CDR2 SQIVND come from the germline V gene (reference sequence). V dropped 7 bases and J dropped 5 bases, with 15 bases sitting between them. There are 14 residues in the CDR3. The CDR3 loop reads CASTVGGANNEQFF. The DNA for the CDR3 is TGTGCCAGTACGGTTGGGGGGGCTAACAATGAGCAGTTCTTC. The complete variable domain, with remaining parts taken from reference TRBV19 and TRBJ2-1, reads DGGITQSPKYLFRKEGQNVTLSCEQNLNHDAMYWYRQDPGQGLRLIYYSQIVNDFQKGDIAEGYSVSREKKESFPLTVTSAQKNPTAFYLCASTVGGANNEQFFGPGTRLTVL.

The chain carries TRBV28 and TRBJ1-3; perhaps TRBD1 as D (5 bases). This CDR3 comprises 15 residues. V was trimmed by 1 base and J by 3 bases, leaving 10 bases between them. CDR1 is MDHEN and CDR2 is SYDVKM in the germline V gene. CDR3 coding DNA: TGTGCCAGCAGTTTATCAGGGTTCGGTGGAAACACCATATATTTT. Protein product: CASSLSGFGGNTIYF.

J is TRBJ1-1 and V is TRBV2; 11 bases line up with TRBD1. CDR3 size: 17 residues. Germline lookup yields CDR1 SNHLY and CDR2 FYNNEI. The V gene end was trimmed by 1 base and the J gene end by 1 base; junction bases not matched to a gene: 5. CDR3 region: CASSEGWDRGANTEAFF. DNA of the CDR3: TGTGCCAGCAGTGAAGGGTGGGACAGGGGGGCGAACACTGAAGCTTTCTTT.

The chain combines TRBV7-2 with TRBJ2-1; 9 nucleotides line up with TRBD2. V was clipped by 2 bases and J by 1 base; unmatched bases: 12. CDR3 length: 19 amino acids. The germline gives CDR1 SGHTA, CDR2 FQGNSA. The CDR3 DNA reads as TGTGCCAGCAGCTTATTCCCCCTGACTAGCGGAACATCCTACAATGAGCAGTTCTTC. It codes for CASSLFPLTSGTSYNEQFF.

The J gene is TRBJ2-1, the V gene TRBV9, with D possibly TRBD1 on 5 matching bases. Trimming shortened V by 4 bases and J by 0 bases, and 8 bases separated the two germline ends. The germline V gene has CDR1 SGDLS and CDR2 YYNGEE. The CDR3 is made up of 14 amino acids. CDR3 DNA sequence: TGTGCCAGCAGCCCCACAGGCTCCTACAATGAGCAGTTCTTC. It codes for CASSPTGSYNEQFF.

The rearrangement joins TRBV6-5 to TRBJ2-2, with D possibly TRBD1 on 6 matching bases. Germline V gives CDR1 MNHEY, CDR2 SVGAGI. V was trimmed by 4 bases and J by 1 base, leaving 13 bases between them. There are 16 residues in the CDR3. The CDR3 is CASSWGHPENTGELFF. DNA of the CDR3: TGTGCCAGCAGTTGGGGACACCCGGAGAACACCGGGGAGCTGTTTTTT.

On this clone itself: At one end, the junction sequence differs from germline, possibly due to a read error. Other DNA sequences in this specimen translate into the identical CDR3. This chain joins TRBV9 and TRBJ2-7; maybe TRBD1 (6 bases). The CDR3 totals 15 residues. Germline V gene data show CDR1 as SGDLS and CDR2 as YYNGEE. The CDR3 sequence is CASTRDGQGSYEQYF. CDR3 bases: TGTGCCAGCACCAGGGACGGCCAGGGGAGCTACGAGCAGTATTTC.

As DNA, the CDR3 is TGTGCCAGCAGCATCACTAGCGGGAGGGGGCGTGAGCAGTTCTTC. It specifies CASSITSGRGREQFF. The chain is built from TRBV7-9 and TRBJ2-1, with 13 bases lining up with TRBD2. With 5 bases clipped from V and 9 bases from J, the junction kept 7 bases outside the gene matches. Germline V gives CDR1 SEHNR, CDR2 FQNEAQ (reference sequence). The CDR3 runs 15 residues.

V usage is TRBV5-1 and J usage is TRBJ2-1, with a weak D call TRBD1 (7 bases). The CDR3 has 15 amino acids. The V gene's germline CDR1 is SGHRS and CDR2 YFSETQ. With 6 bases removed from V and 5 bases from J, the gap between germline ends came to 18 bases. The CDR3 loop reads CASTVRQGLNNEQFF. In nucleotides, the CDR3 is TGCGCCAGCACTGTAAGACAGGGACTGAACAATGAGCAGTTCTTC.

The J gene is TRBJ2-2, the V gene TRBV6-5; TRBD1 matches 9 bases. Germline V gene sequence: CDR1 MNHEY, CDR2 SVGAGI. Trimming took 0 bases from V and 8 from J; bases not matched to a gene: 4. The CDR3 is 15 residues long. The CDR3 nucleotides are TGTGCCAGCAGTTACTCGGACAGGGGATCAGGGGAGCTGTTTTTT. Its protein is CASSYSDRGSGELFF.

The chain links TRBV13 to TRBJ2-2; no definite D call. Per germline, CDR1 PRHDT and CDR2 FYEKMQ (reference sequence). The CDR3 spans 17 residues. V shed 0 bases and J shed 1 base, with 12 bases lying between them. In DNA, the CDR3 is TGTGCCAGCAGCTTAGGGTCTCTTCCGTTGAACACCGGGGAGCTGTTTTTT. Encoded protein: CASSLGSLPLNTGELFF. The entire variable domain, with the rest obtained from reference TRBV13 and TRBJ2-2, is as follows: AAGVIQSPRHLIKEKRETATLKCYPIPRHDTVYWYQQGPGQDPQFLISFYEKMQSDKGSIPDRFSAQQFSDYHSELNMSSLELGDSALYFCASSLGSLPLNTGELFFGEGSRLTVL.

The rearrangement joins TRBV19 to TRBJ2-1, with D possibly being TRBD2 (6 bases). The CDR3 spans 15 residues. Trimming cost V 1 base and J 4 bases, with 11 bases left between them. Germline-derived CDR1 and CDR2 are LNHDA and SQIVND (reference sequence). The CDR3 spells CASSIGAGPYNEQFF. DNA for the CDR3: TGTGCCAGTAGTATAGGAGCGGGCCCGTACAATGAGCAGTTCTTC. Combining the CDR3 with reference TRBV19 and TRBJ2-1 gives the whole variable domain DGGITQSPKYLFRKEGQNVTLSCEQNLNHDAMYWYRQDPGQGLRLIYYSQIVNDFQKGDIAEGYSVSREKKESFPLTVTSAQKNPTAFYLCASSIGAGPYNEQFFGPGTRLTVL.

This chain uses TRBV9 with TRBJ1-2; weak D call: TRBD1 (5 bases). This CDR3 is 14 amino acids long. V gave up 4 bases and J gave up 4 bases, with 14 bases separating them. CDR1 and CDR2 from the germline V gene are SGDLS and YYNGEE. The CDR3: CASSLVDSSYGYTF. Here the CDR3 DNA reads TGTGCCAGCAGCCTGGTAGACAGCTCCTATGGCTACACCTTC.

The rearrangement uses TRBV27 and TRBJ1-4, with TRBD1 matching over 8 bases. J gave up 11 bases and V 5 bases, and 10 bases lay outside the gene matches. Germline V lookup: CDR1 MNHEY, CDR2 SMNVEV (reference sequence). The CDR3 contains 14 residues. CDR3 amino acids: CASSPGQGSRKLFF. Written as DNA, the CDR3 is TGTGCCAGCAGTCCAGGACAGGGCTCTCGGAAACTGTTTTTT.